This is a list of T cell receptor beta chains from one sample in a study of siplizumab effects on memory and regulatory T cells. TCRdb keeps only in-frame clones here, not all; method: immunoSEQ multiplex PCR. The data show around 68,000 clones, with 80% to 90% seen just once and about 1.5% held by the top ten. The sample consisted of Tregs sorted from blood. All receptors derive from a human donor in good health. Both conserved end residues are part of each CDR3. The D gene is left open where the match is weak. Rows may omit the clone size; those that give it use once, few, many or a size class.

.	.	TRBV9	TRBJ1-5	CASSVDWANQPQHF	TGTGCCAGCAGCGTAGATTGGGCGAATCAGCCCCAGCATTTT
.	.	TRBV15	TRBJ1-1	CATSREATLNTEAFF	TGTGCCACCAGCAGAGAGGCGACTCTTAACACTGAAGCTTTCTTT
.	.	TRBV6-5	TRBJ1-5	CASSYSQGSNQPQHF	TGTGCCAGCAGTTACTCACAGGGCAGCAATCAGCCCCAGCATTTT
.	.	TRBV5-1	TRBJ2-1	CASSLGLWGNNEQFF	TGCGCCAGCAGCTTGGGACTATGGGGTAACAATGAGCAGTTCTTC
TRBD1	.	TRBV6-6	TRBJ1-2	CASRKDRGGIYGYTF	TGTGCCAGCAGGAAAGACAGGGGGGGGATCTATGGCTACACCTTC
TRBD2	once	TRBV4-1	TRBJ2-7	CASSPQRETTYEQYF	TGCGCCAGCAGCCCCCAGCGGGAGACCACCTACGAGCAGTACTTC
.	.	TRBV19	TRBJ1-5	CASSSDRGNSNQPQHF	TGTGCCAGTAGTTCCGACCGGGGCAATAGCAATCAGCCCCAGCATTTT
TRBD2	.	TRBV4-1	TRBJ2-5	CASSQARGAAETQYF	TGCGCCAGCAGCCAAGCGCGGGGGGCCGCCGAGACCCAGTACTTC
TRBD2	.	TRBV6-1	TRBJ2-3	CASSEGASGRTDTQYF	TGTGCCAGCAGTGAAGGGGCTAGCGGGAGGACAGATACGCAGTATTTT
TRBD2	.	TRBV9	TRBJ2-5	CASSAGGGLAASQYF	TGTGCCAGCAGCGCAGGAGGGGGACTAGCGGCGTCCCAGTACTTC
.	.	TRBV7-2	TRBJ1-3	CASSSLISGNTIYF	TGTGCCAGCAGCTCACTGATTTCTGGAAACACCATATATTTT
TRBD1	.	TRBV7-8	TRBJ1-2	CASSSAGQGGYGYTF	TGTGCCAGCAGCTCAGCGGGACAGGGGGGCTATGGCTACACCTTC
TRBD1	.	TRBV6-5	TRBJ1-1	CASRSGGSFTEAFF	TGTGCCAGCAGGTCAGGGGGCAGTTTCACTGAAGCTTTCTTT
.	.	TRBV19	TRBJ2-7	CASSMAGNLYEQYF	TGTGCCAGTAGTATGGCAGGGAATCTCTACGAGCAGTACTTC
.	.	TRBV27	TRBJ2-1	CASSFPDGRQFF	TGTGCCAGCAGTTTCCCGGACGGTCGGCAGTTCTTC
TRBD2	.	TRBV5-4	TRBJ2-6	CASSTAGVGANVLTF	TGTGCCAGCAGCACGGCGGGGGTCGGGGCCAACGTCCTGACTTTC
.	.	TRBV7-2	TRBJ2-6	CASSPWGSGANVLTF	TGTGCCAGCAGCCCCTGGGGGTCTGGGGCCAACGTCCTGACTTTC
.	few	TRBV6-6	TRBJ1-1	CASTKDSLVTEAFF	TGTGCCAGCACTAAGGACTCTTTGGTCACTGAAGCTTTCTTT
TRBD2	.	TRBV9	TRBJ2-7	CASSASAGGPYEQYF	TGTGCCAGCAGTGCCTCGGCGGGAGGCCCTTACGAGCAGTACTTC
TRBD1	.	TRBV5-4	TRBJ1-2	CASSSRGLDYGYTF	TGTGCCAGCAGCTCCAGGGGGCTGGACTATGGCTACACCTTC
.	.	TRBV2	TRBJ1-3	CASKGPSYGNTIYF	TGTGCCAGCAAGGGCCCGTCCTATGGAAACACCATATATTTT
TRBD2	.	TRBV30	TRBJ2-1	CAWSVLSLGTSLLNEQFF	TGTGCCTGGAGTGTTCTTTCCCTCGGGACTAGCCTTCTCAATGAGCAGTTCTTC
.	.	TRBV2	TRBJ2-7	CASRRDGGYEQYF	TGTGCCAGCAGGCGGGACGGAGGCTACGAGCAGTACTTC